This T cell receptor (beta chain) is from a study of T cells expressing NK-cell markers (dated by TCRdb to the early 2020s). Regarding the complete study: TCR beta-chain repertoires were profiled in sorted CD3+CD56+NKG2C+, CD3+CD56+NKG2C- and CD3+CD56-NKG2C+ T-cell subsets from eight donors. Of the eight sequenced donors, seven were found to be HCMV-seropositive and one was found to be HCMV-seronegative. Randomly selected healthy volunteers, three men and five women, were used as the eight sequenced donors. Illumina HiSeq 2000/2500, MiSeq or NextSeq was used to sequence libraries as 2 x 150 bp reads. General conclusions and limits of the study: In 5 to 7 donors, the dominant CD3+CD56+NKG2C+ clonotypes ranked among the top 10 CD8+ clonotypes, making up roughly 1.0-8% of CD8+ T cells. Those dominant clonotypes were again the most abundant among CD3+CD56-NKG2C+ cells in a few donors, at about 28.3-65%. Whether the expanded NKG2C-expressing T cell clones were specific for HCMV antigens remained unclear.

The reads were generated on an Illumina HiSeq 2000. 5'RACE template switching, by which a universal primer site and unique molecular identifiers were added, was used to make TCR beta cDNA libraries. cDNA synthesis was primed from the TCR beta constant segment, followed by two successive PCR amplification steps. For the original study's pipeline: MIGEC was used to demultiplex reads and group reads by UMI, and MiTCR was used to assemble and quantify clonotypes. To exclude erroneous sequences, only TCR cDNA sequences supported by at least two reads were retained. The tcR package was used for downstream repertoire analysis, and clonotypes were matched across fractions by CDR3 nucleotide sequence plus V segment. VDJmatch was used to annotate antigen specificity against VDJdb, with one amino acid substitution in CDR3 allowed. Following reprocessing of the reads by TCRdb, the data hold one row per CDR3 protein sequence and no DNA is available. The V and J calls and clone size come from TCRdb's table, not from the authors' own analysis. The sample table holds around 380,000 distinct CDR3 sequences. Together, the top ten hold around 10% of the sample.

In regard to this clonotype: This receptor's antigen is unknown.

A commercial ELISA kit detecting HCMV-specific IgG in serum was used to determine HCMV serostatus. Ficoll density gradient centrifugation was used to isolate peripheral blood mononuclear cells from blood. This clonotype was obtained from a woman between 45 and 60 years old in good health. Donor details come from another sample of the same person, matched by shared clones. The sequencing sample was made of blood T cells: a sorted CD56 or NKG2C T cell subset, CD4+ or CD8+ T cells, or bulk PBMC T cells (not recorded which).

The CDR3 here reads CSVHSGKNTYEQYF. The chain is assembled from TRBV29-1 and TRBJ2-7; the D call from TCRdb, TRBD2, cannot be confirmed without DNA. Based on the germline V gene, the CDR1 and CDR2 sequences are SQVTM and ANQGSEA. The CDR3 runs 14 residues from the cysteine to the phenylalanine. Only the protein is available.